These 28 T cell receptor beta chains originate from one sample sequenced in a study of lymphopenia after photon versus proton radiotherapy. Some clones are missing from TCRdb's copy, which holds only in-frame ones; the method was immunoSEQ multiplex PCR. The table shows tens of thousands of clones, with around 89% occurring only once. The input for sequencing was peripheral blood, taken from a patient treated with proton-based radiotherapy. All receptors come from an older man with esophageal cancer.

The rearrangement joins TRBV7-2 to TRBJ1-1; D is unresolved. CDR3 length: 14 amino acids. V gave up 1 base and J gave up 8 bases, with 14 bases separating them. Germline V gene data show CDR1 as SGHTA and CDR2 as FQGNSA. CDR3 coding DNA: TGTGCCAGCAGCTTAGAGAAGCACACTGTGGAAGCTTTCTTT. This encodes CASSLEKHTVEAFF.

The chain recombines TRBV4-3 with TRBJ2-7; a weak D match, TRBD2 (6 bases). The CDR3 is 15 residues long. Germline CDR1 reads LGHNA; CDR2 reads YSLEER. V was trimmed by 1 base and J by 7 bases, leaving 17 bases between them. CDR3 region: CASSQGLGGTGEQYF. CDR3 coding DNA: TGCGCCAGCAGCCAAGGGTTAGGCGGGACGGGGGAGCAGTACTTC.

This clone has a handful of counts. The chain combines TRBV29-1 with TRBJ2-5; the D is unclear. V lost 4 bases, J lost 4 bases, and 13 bases lay in between. CDR1 SQVTM and CDR2 ANQGSEA come from the germline V gene. This CDR3 region has 13 residues. CDR3 region: CSVGKALGETQYF. The DNA of the CDR3 is TGCAGCGTTGGGAAAGCCCTGGGAGAGACCCAGTACTTC.

This sequence joins TRBV2 and TRBJ2-3; the match to TRBD2 covers 8 bases. The CDR3 covers 16 residues. The V segment lost 4 bases and the J segment 0 bases; nucleotides outside the gene matches: 6. Looked up from germline, CDR1 is SNHLY and CDR2 is FYNNEI. In DNA form, the CDR3 reads TGTGCCAGCAGTGGGTCGGCTAGCGGGAGCACAGATACGCAGTATTTT. It is translated as CASSGSASGSTDTQYF. The whole variable domain, filled in from reference TRBV2 and TRBJ2-3, reads EPEVTQTPSHQVTQMGQEVILRCVPISNHLYFYWYRQILGQKVEFLVSFYNNEISEKSEIFDDQFSVERPDGSNFTLKIRSTKLEDSAMYFCASSGSASGSTDTQYFGPGTRLTVL.

The V and J genes are TRBV2 and TRBJ2-1; the match to TRBD2 covers 10 bases. Germline V CDR1 and CDR2: SNHLY, FYNNEI. This CDR3 is 17 amino acids long. V trimming: 7 bases; J trimming: 7 bases; junction bases outside the gene matches: 16. The CDR3: CASIASGSRATGNEQFF. The CDR3 DNA follows: TGTGCCAGCATTGCTAGCGGGAGTAGGGCTACTGGAAATGAGCAGTTCTTC.

In its sample, this clone was seen a few times. V gene TRBV21-1 combines with J gene TRBJ2-1; no check of the table's D call, TRBD1, against the DNA was made. TRBV21-1 is shown as a pseudogene. CDR3 length: 20 residues. The CDR3 is CASRGLGDRGRKGSYNEQFF. In DNA, the CDR3 is TGTGCCAGCCGTGGCCTTGGGGACAGGGGGCGCAAGGGGTCCTACAATGAGCAGTTCTTC.

This chain joins TRBV5-4 and TRBJ2-2, with TRBD1 identical over 8 bases. This CDR3 region has 16 residues. The V gene end was trimmed by 0 bases and the J gene end by 5 bases; junction bases not matched to a gene: 6. Germline V gives CDR1 SGHNT, CDR2 YYREEE (reference sequence). The CDR3 here is CASSLVTGGRTGELFF. The CDR3 coding sequence is TGTGCCAGCAGCTTGGTAACAGGGGGACGAACCGGGGAGCTGTTTTTT.

CDR3 coding DNA: TGTGCCAGCTCGGAGATCACAATGCGAAGCTACACCTTC. Protein: CASSEITMRSYTF. This chain connects TRBV2 to TRBJ1-2; D ambiguous. V lost 8 bases, J lost 9 bases, and 19 bases lay in between. CDR3 length: 13 residues. Germline CDR1 SNHLY, CDR2 FYNNEI.

The table lists this clone with a few counts. The rearrangement joins TRBV29-1 to TRBJ1-1, with no clear D. CDR1 is SQVTM and CDR2 is ANQGSEA in the germline V gene. The ends were cut back, 7 bases at V and 1 base at J, with 4 bases in the middle. The CDR3 is 10 residues long. DNA of the CDR3: TGCAGCGCCCAGAACACTGAAGCTTTCTTT. Its protein is CSAQNTEAFF.

J is TRBJ2-7 and V is TRBV6-1, with 10 bases matching TRBD1. The V gene end was trimmed by 8 bases and the J gene end by 1 base; junction bases not matched to a gene: 8. In germline, CDR1 is MNHNS, CDR2 SASEGT. This CDR3 comprises 15 residues. The CDR3 reads CASRIRDRGSYEQYF. DNA of the CDR3: TGTGCCAGCCGAATCCGGGACAGGGGATCCTACGAGCAGTACTTC.

The chain combines TRBV29-1 with TRBJ2-3, with D possibly being TRBD2 (6 bases). Germline CDR1 and CDR2: SQVTM and ANQGSEA. CDR3 size: 12 residues. The V end lost 7 bases, the J end lost 1 base, and 9 bases lay between the germline ends. The CDR3 loop is CSESSGTDTQYF. The CDR3 DNA follows: TGCAGCGAATCTAGCGGCACAGATACGCAGTATTTT.

The chain recombines TRBV27 with TRBJ2-5; D remains ambiguous. The CDR3 extends over 13 amino acids. The germline V and J ends were trimmed by 2 bases and 0 bases, with 4 bases remaining between them. From germline, CDR1 is MNHEY and CDR2 SMNVEV (reference sequence). CDR3 nucleotides: TGTGCCAGCAGTTTAAGGTACCAAGAGACCCAGTACTTC. Amino acid sequence: CASSLRYQETQYF.

The J gene is TRBJ1-1, the V gene TRBV5-1, with D unresolved. V lost 3 bases and J lost 1, with 19 bases in between. The V gene's germline CDR1 is SGHRS and CDR2 YFSETQ. This CDR3 has 17 amino acids. This chain's CDR3 is CASSSGGRETANTEAFF. DNA for the CDR3: TGCGCCAGCAGCTCGGGAGGGAGGGAAACTGCGAACACTGAAGCTTTCTTT.

The chain carries TRBV11-2 and TRBJ2-1; possibly TRBD2 for D (5 bases). Germline assignment: CDR1 SGHAT and CDR2 FQNNGV. V was shortened by 5 bases and J by 7 bases, with 15 bases between the two germline ends. CDR3 length: 14 amino acids. This CDR3 is CASSVLSGSNEQFF. CDR3 nucleotides: TGTGCCAGCAGCGTTCTTTCGGGATCGAATGAGCAGTTCTTC.

The chain is built from TRBV2 and TRBJ1-1, with a tentative D call TRBD1 (5 bases). CDR3 length equals 14 residues. Trimming left V 1 base short and J 4 bases short, with 10 bases between. Per the germline V gene, CDR1 is SNHLY and CDR2 is FYNNEI. This chain's CDR3 is CASSEELGATEAFF. The CDR3 coding sequence is TGTGCCAGCAGTGAAGAACTAGGGGCCACTGAAGCTTTCTTT.

This chain uses TRBV10-3 with TRBJ2-1; perhaps TRBD2 as D (6 bases). The germline gives CDR1 ENHRY, CDR2 SYGVKD. Trimming stripped 10 bases from V and 3 bases from J, with 16 bases between. The CDR3 extends over 14 amino acids. The CDR3 coding sequence is TGTGCCACAGGCCTTAGCGGACGCTACAATGAGCAGTTCTTC. Amino acids: CATGLSGRYNEQFF.

Only a few counts were recorded for this clone. The rearrangement uses TRBV18 and TRBJ1-5; D is ambiguous. Germline CDR1 reads KGHSH; CDR2 reads LQKENI. There are 15 residues in the CDR3. With 3 bases removed from V and 2 bases from J, the gap between germline ends came to 11 bases. The CDR3 sequence is CASSPLGSRNQPQHF. CDR3 DNA: TGTGCCAGCTCACCCTTGGGAAGCCGCAATCAGCCCCAGCATTTT.

This chain connects TRBV4-1 to TRBJ1-1; D is perhaps TRBD1 (5 bases). Germline V lookup: CDR1 MGHRA, CDR2 YSYEKL. V lost 1 base and J 1 base, leaving 13 bases between the germline ends. The CDR3 is 16 residues long. The CDR3 sequence: CASSQGFDSTNTEAFF. The CDR3 DNA is TGCGCCAGCAGCCAAGGATTCGACAGTACGAACACTGAAGCTTTCTTT.

This chain uses TRBV11-2 with TRBJ2-7; D is uncertain. This CDR3 contains 14 residues. V dropped 0 bases and J dropped 1 base, with 7 bases sitting between them. Germline V gene lookup returns CDR1 SGHAT and CDR2 FQNNGV. The CDR3 DNA sequence: TGTGCCAGCAGCTTAGATTTGCAGTCCTACGAGCAGTACTTC. The encoded protein is CASSLDLQSYEQYF.

The chain joins TRBV7-8 to TRBJ1-1; a possible D gene is TRBD1 (6 bases). The CDR3 length is 13 residues. V gave up 5 bases and J gave up 1 base, with 8 bases separating them. From germline, CDR1 is SGHVS and CDR2 FQNEAQ. The CDR3 reads CASSMDRNTEAFF. DNA for the CDR3: TGTGCCAGCAGCATGGACAGGAACACTGAAGCTTTCTTT.

V is TRBV27 and J is TRBJ1-4; 8 nucleotides agree with TRBD1. Germline V gene sequence: CDR1 MNHEY, CDR2 SMNVEV (reference sequence). Trimming cost V 3 bases and J 4 bases; bases outside gene matches: 7. The CDR3 consists of 16 residues. The CDR3 is CASSFAGTGINEKLFF. DNA of the CDR3: TGTGCCAGCAGTTTCGCCGGGACAGGCATTAATGAAAAACTGTTTTTT. The entire variable domain, with the rest obtained from reference TRBV27 and TRBJ1-4, is as follows: EAQVTQNPRYLITVTGKKLTVTCSQNMNHEYMSWYRQDPGLGLRQIYYSMNVEVTDKGDVPEGYKVSRKEKRNFPLILESPSPNQTSLYFCASSFAGTGINEKLFFGSGTQLSVL.

The V and J genes are TRBV21-1 and TRBJ1-2; TRBD1 is the table's D call, not checked against the DNA. TRBV21-1 is tagged as a pseudogene. This CDR3 has 18 residues. CDR3 in DNA: TGTGCCAGCAGCAAATACGGGGACAGAGAGAATCCTAACTATGGCTACACCTTC. This codes for CASSKYGDRENPNYGYTF.

The CDR3 reads CASGQGNVGPRGYTF. The CDR3 bases are TGTGCCAGTGGACAGGGCAATGTAGGACCTCGTGGCTACACCTTC. This chain connects TRBV19 to TRBJ1-2; TRBD1 aligns across 8 bases. J lost 7 bases, V lost 8 bases, and 15 bases had no gene match. The germline CDR1 and CDR2 sequences are LNHDA and SQIVND (reference sequence). This CDR3 has 15 amino acids.

This clone has a single count. This chain connects TRBV19 to TRBJ1-4; no clear D. The CDR3 contains 16 residues. The V end was cut by 7 bases, the J end by 4 bases, with 19 bases between. Germline assignment: CDR1 LNHDA and CDR2 SQIVND (reference sequence). Here the CDR3 DNA reads TGTGCCAGTAATGACCCTCTAGGGCAATATAATGAAAAACTGTTTTTT. The encoded protein is CASNDPLGQYNEKLFF.

The chain recombines TRBV2 with TRBJ2-1, with D tentatively TRBD1 or TRBD2 (6 bases each). Germline CDR1 and CDR2: SNHLY and FYNNEI. CDR3 length: 16 amino acids. V dropped 1 base and J dropped 1 base, with 11 bases sitting between them. The CDR3 DNA follows: TGTGCCAGCAGTGAAGTGGGGGGCTCTTCCTACAATGAGCAGTTCTTC. Its protein is CASSEVGGSSYNEQFF. Together with reference TRBV2 and TRBJ2-1, the CDR3 gives the full variable domain: EPEVTQTPSHQVTQMGQEVILRCVPISNHLYFYWYRQILGQKVEFLVSFYNNEISEKSEIFDDQFSVERPDGSNFTLKIRSTKLEDSAMYFCASSEVGGSSYNEQFFGPGTRLTVL.

The chain joins TRBV5-1 to TRBJ1-1; D may be TRBD1 (6 bases). The CDR3 is 16 amino acids. CDR1 is SGHRS, CDR2 YFSETQ, per germline. V was cut by 4 bases and J by 2 bases, with 18 bases left in between. The CDR3 protein is CASSRDTTSRNTEAFF. CDR3 DNA: TGCGCCAGCAGCCGGGACACCACATCTAGAAACACTGAAGCTTTCTTT.

V and J are TRBV25-1 and TRBJ2-7; the match to TRBD1 covers 10 bases. CDR3 length: 14 amino acids. J was trimmed by 5 bases and V by 6 bases; bases with no gene match: 7. CDR1 is MGHDK and CDR2 is SYGVNS in the germline V gene. For the CDR3, the DNA is TGTGCCAGCAGGCCCGACAGGGGGCGGAACGAGCAGTACTTC. It is translated as CASRPDRGRNEQYF.

The V gene is TRBV6-1, the J gene TRBJ2-4; D is unresolved. The CDR3 runs 14 residues. CDR1 MNHNS and CDR2 SASEGT come from the germline V gene. The V end lost 0 bases, the J end lost 8 bases, and 11 bases lay between the germline ends. The CDR3 DNA reads TGTGCCAGCAGTGAAGCGGGTCCCTGGGACATTCAGTACTTC. This codes for CASSEAGPWDIQYF.